Listed below are T cell receptor beta chains from one sample, sequenced in a study of OX40 agonist ivuxolimab in advanced cancers. Clones were read by immunoSEQ multiplex PCR, and TCRdb kept only the in-frame ones, dropping some. The sample includes some 31,000 clones, approximately 90% of them seen just once. The material was CD4+ or CD8+ T cells sorted from blood, obtained in a trial of the OX40 agonist ivuxolimab. All receptors come from an adult with an advanced solid tumor such as melanoma, head and neck, liver or kidney cancer. Each CDR3 is given with its conserved first and last residue. D genes are given only for firm matches. Clone size is shown for a subset of rows, as once, few, many or a class of expanded clone.

V: TRBV27
size: -
J: TRBJ2-7
D: -
CDR3: CASSLSARTINYEQYF
DNA: TGTGCCAGCAGTTTATCTGCCAGGACTATCAACTACGAGCAGTACTTC

V: TRBV27
size: -
J: TRBJ2-1
D: -
CDR3: CASSTMGDEQFF
DNA: TGTGCCAGCAGCACTATGGGGGATGAGCAGTTCTTC

V: TRBV10-2
size: -
J: TRBJ2-7
D: -
CDR3: CASSEAGYGGYEQYF
DNA: TGCGCCAGCAGTGAAGCAGGCTACGGCGGCTACGAGCAGTACTTC

V: TRBV27
size: -
J: TRBJ1-2
D: -
CDR3: CASSFHRDSGGGYTF
DNA: TGTGCCAGCAGTTTCCACCGGGACTCCGGGGGAGGCTACACCTTC

V: TRBV19
size: -
J: TRBJ1-1
D: -
CDR3: CASSHVGLRSEAFF
DNA: TGTGCCAGTAGTCACGTAGGGTTGAGGTCTGAAGCTTTCTTT

V: TRBV4-1
size: -
J: TRBJ2-4
D: TRBD1
CDR3: CASSQPQGEAKNIQYF
DNA: TGCGCCAGCAGCCAACCACAGGGGGAGGCCAAAAACATTCAGTACTTC

V: TRBV4-1
size: -
J: TRBJ2-7
D: -
CDR3: CASSQGYGIGEQYF
DNA: TGCGCCAGCAGCCAAGGATATGGGATTGGCGAGCAGTACTTC

V: TRBV27
size: -
J: TRBJ2-7
D: -
CDR3: CASTTPRGSYEQYF
DNA: TGTGCCAGCACGACCCCCCGGGGCTCCTACGAGCAGTACTTC

V: TRBV19
size: -
J: TRBJ2-5
D: -
CDR3: CASSIDGQGGETQYF
DNA: TGTGCCAGTAGTATCGACGGGCAGGGTGGGGAGACCCAGTACTTC

V: TRBV27
size: -
J: TRBJ1-1
D: -
CDR3: CASSLSGVLNTEAFF
DNA: TGTGCCAGCAGTTTATCAGGGGTCTTGAACACTGAAGCTTTCTTT

V: TRBV10-1
size: few
J: TRBJ2-7
D: -
CDR3: CASSAPGRIYEQYF
DNA: TGCGCCAGCAGTGCCCCGGGACGGATCTACGAGCAGTACTTC

V: TRBV6-1
size: -
J: TRBJ2-7
D: -
CDR3: CASSPTGSSYEQYF
DNA: TGTGCCAGCAGTCCAACAGGGAGCTCCTACGAGCAGTACTTC